This T cell receptor (beta chain) is from a study of blood T cell repertoires in COVID-19. Some clones are missing from TCRdb's copy, which holds only in-frame ones; the method was immunoSEQ multiplex PCR. Of roughly 140,000 clones listed, 84% were seen once; the top ten hold approximately 9.7%. The length of the CDR3 is 15 residues. With V trimmed by 4 bases and J by 7 bases, 9 bases remained unmatched. Germline CDR1 and CDR2: MDHEN and SYDVKM. Source material: peripheral blood. The chain carries TRBV28 and TRBJ2-7; 11 bases map to TRBD1. This TCR was sampled from a woman aged 45-59 years with acute or convalescent COVID-19. The CDR3 nucleotides read TGTGCCAGCAGTTCCCCCGGACAGGGGGCTGGGGAGCAGTACTTC. Encoded protein: CASSSPGQGAGEQYF.